The rows below give T cell receptor beta chains drawn from one sample of a study of blood T cells in healthy people across ages. TCRdb reprocessed the 5' RACE reads with MiXCR, giving one entry per CDR3 protein. This sample has approximately 2,000,000 distinct CDR3 sequences, with approximately 39% found just once. The sequenced sample was blood. The receptors were sampled from a human donor in good health. CDR3s include the opening cysteine and the closing phenylalanine or tryptophan. D genes are given only for firm matches. For some rows the clone size is stated as once, few or many, or as a class when expanded; others skip it.

CDR3nt: TGCGCCAGCAGCCAAGATTGTAGGGTCAGCGGGAATGAGCAGTTCTTC
CDR3aa: CASSQDCRVSGNEQFF
v_gene: TRBV4-3
j_gene: TRBJ2-1
d_gene: .
abundance: .

CDR3nt: TGTGCCAGCAGTTCTGTCCCTCCCCAGGGCTCCTACGAGCAGTACTTC
CDR3aa: CASSSVPPQGSYEQYF
v_gene: TRBV12-3/TRBV12-4
j_gene: TRBJ2-7
d_gene: .
abundance: .

CDR3nt: TGTGCCAGCAGCTTGGACCCAGGGGGCCAGAGTAACTATGGCTACACCTTC
CDR3aa: CASSLDPGGQSNYGYTF
v_gene: TRBV5-5
j_gene: TRBJ1-2
d_gene: TRBD1
abundance: .

CDR3nt: TGTGCCAGCAGTTACCTGCCTCCAGACTCTGGGGCCAACGTCCTGACTTTC
CDR3aa: CASSYLPPDSGANVLTF
v_gene: TRBV6-5
j_gene: TRBJ2-6
d_gene: .
abundance: few

CDR3nt: TGTGCCAGCAGCGCCGGGACAGGGGGGGTCTATGGCTACACCTTC
CDR3aa: CASSAGTGGVYGYTF
v_gene: TRBV9
j_gene: TRBJ1-2
d_gene: TRBD1
abundance: .

CDR3nt: TGTGCCATCAGTGAAGGCGGGGGGTATTACGAGCAGTACTTC
CDR3aa: CAISEGGGYYEQYF
v_gene: TRBV10-3
j_gene: TRBJ2-7
d_gene: TRBD2
abundance: many

CDR3nt: TGTGCCAGCAGTTCCCTACCGAGTCTAGCGGGGGGGCAACAGTTCTTC
CDR3aa: CASSSLPSLAGGQQFF
v_gene: TRBV12-3/TRBV12-4
j_gene: TRBJ2-1
d_gene: TRBD2
abundance: once

CDR3nt: TGTGCCAGCAGCTTAGCGCCCCAAGGAAACGAGGGCTATGGCTACACCTTC
CDR3aa: CASSLAPQGNEGYGYTF
v_gene: TRBV7-8
j_gene: TRBJ1-2
d_gene: .
abundance: .

CDR3nt: TGTGCCAGCAGTAGCGGGACAGTCTACAATGAGCAGTACTTC
CDR3aa: CASSSGTVYNEQYF
v_gene: TRBV6-2/TRBV6-3
j_gene: TRBJ2-7
d_gene: .
abundance: .

CDR3nt: TGTGCCAATCCCTTGGGACGAGGCTACACCTTC
CDR3aa: CANPLGRGYTF
v_gene: TRBV21-1
j_gene: TRBJ1-2
d_gene: .
abundance: few

CDR3nt: TGTGCCAGCAGCTTAAGTTGGCAGACTAATAAAAAACTGTTTTTT
CDR3aa: CASSLSWQTNKKLFF
v_gene: TRBV5-4
j_gene: TRBJ1-4
d_gene: .
abundance: .

CDR3nt: TGTGCCAGCAGTTATACCTTCGGACAGGGGACAGACAATGAGCAGTTCTTC
CDR3aa: CASSYTFGQGTDNEQFF
v_gene: TRBV6-2/TRBV6-3
j_gene: TRBJ2-1
d_gene: TRBD1
abundance: .

CDR3nt: TGTGCCATCAGTGAGACAGGAGCGGGAACTGAAGCTTTCTTT
CDR3aa: CAISETGAGTEAFF
v_gene: TRBV10-3
j_gene: TRBJ1-1
d_gene: .
abundance: .

CDR3nt: TGCAGCGCTGGGGGCAGGAGTACAGATACGCAGTATTTT
CDR3aa: CSAGGRSTDTQYF
v_gene: TRBV29-1
j_gene: TRBJ2-3
d_gene: .
abundance: .

CDR3nt: TGTGCCATCTCTAGCTCCCCCTACAATGAGCAGTTCTTC
CDR3aa: CAISSSPYNEQFF
v_gene: TRBV10-3
j_gene: TRBJ2-1
d_gene: .
abundance: .

CDR3nt: TGTGCCAGCAGCCACCGGACTAGCGGGATCGCCAATGGGCAGTTCTTC
CDR3aa: CASSHRTSGIANGQFF
v_gene: TRBV3-1
j_gene: TRBJ2-1
d_gene: TRBD2
abundance: once

CDR3nt: TGCAGCGTTGGTTTATGGGGGGCCAAAAACATTCAGTACTTC
CDR3aa: CSVGLWGAKNIQYF
v_gene: TRBV29-1
j_gene: TRBJ2-4
d_gene: .
abundance: .

CDR3nt: TGTGCCAGCAGCCAGATCCCGGGGGCTTCAGATACGCAGTATTTT
CDR3aa: CASSQIPGASDTQYF
v_gene: TRBV3-1
j_gene: TRBJ2-3
d_gene: .
abundance: .

CDR3nt: TGTGCCAGCAGCTTTTTGCAGGGGGCTGGTAATGAGCAGTTCTTC
CDR3aa: CASSFLQGAGNEQFF
v_gene: TRBV7-9
j_gene: TRBJ2-1
d_gene: TRBD1
abundance: .

CDR3nt: TGTGCCAGCAGCTTGAGTCCAGGGTGGTCCTATGGCTACACCTTC
CDR3aa: CASSLSPGWSYGYTF
v_gene: TRBV5-6
j_gene: TRBJ1-2
d_gene: .
abundance: .

CDR3nt: TGTGCCAGCAGTCCCGGGATCACGAGCAATCAGCCCCAGCATTTT
CDR3aa: CASSPGITSNQPQHF
v_gene: TRBV6-5
j_gene: TRBJ1-5
d_gene: .
abundance: .

CDR3nt: TGTGCCAGCAGCTTTGAAGGATGGGGGGAAGCTTTCTTT
CDR3aa: CASSFEGWGEAFF
v_gene: TRBV7-2
j_gene: TRBJ1-1
d_gene: .
abundance: .

CDR3nt: TGTGCCAGCAGCTACGAGGGACAATCAGGGGACGAGCAGTACTTC
CDR3aa: CASSYEGQSGDEQYF
v_gene: TRBV5-6
j_gene: TRBJ2-7
d_gene: .
abundance: .

CDR3nt: TGTGCCAGCAGGACGAGCCCGGGCATCAATGAGCAGTTCTTC
CDR3aa: CASRTSPGINEQFF
v_gene: TRBV6-5
j_gene: TRBJ2-1
d_gene: .
abundance: .

CDR3nt: TGTGCCAGCAGCCAAGATTTAGCGGGGGAGAGGACAGATACGCAGTATTTT
CDR3aa: CASSQDLAGERTDTQYF
v_gene: TRBV4-2
j_gene: TRBJ2-3
d_gene: TRBD2
abundance: .

CDR3nt: TGTGCCAGCAGCCTCACAGGGACTAATGAAAAACTGTTTTTT
CDR3aa: CASSLTGTNEKLFF
v_gene: TRBV7-9
j_gene: TRBJ1-4
d_gene: .
abundance: few

CDR3nt: TGCGCCAGCGAAGGTCAAGCGGATGCGCAGTATTTT
CDR3aa: CASEGQADAQYF
v_gene: TRBV5-1
j_gene: TRBJ2-3
d_gene: .
abundance: few

CDR3nt: TGTGCCACCAGCAGACCCCCACGCCAAGTGGCCAAAAACATTCAGTACTTC
CDR3aa: CATSRPPRQVAKNIQYF
v_gene: TRBV15
j_gene: TRBJ2-4
d_gene: .
abundance: .

CDR3nt: TGTGCCAGCAGTTCCAGGGCAGAGACCCAGTACTTC
CDR3aa: CASSSRAETQYF
v_gene: TRBV28
j_gene: TRBJ2-5
d_gene: .
abundance: few

CDR3nt: TGCAGTGCTAGAGATCTATTGAGAGGGCGAGCGGAGACCCAGTACTTC
CDR3aa: CSARDLLRGRAETQYF
v_gene: TRBV20-1
j_gene: TRBJ2-5
d_gene: .
abundance: once

CDR3nt: TGTGCCATCAGTGAGGCAGGGGATAACTATGGCTACACCTTC
CDR3aa: CAISEAGDNYGYTF
v_gene: TRBV10-3
j_gene: TRBJ1-2
d_gene: .
abundance: .

CDR3nt: TGTGCCAGCAGAGATCTCGGGGGCTACACCTTC
CDR3aa: CASRDLGGYTF
v_gene: TRBV12-3/TRBV12-4
j_gene: TRBJ1-2
d_gene: .
abundance: few

CDR3nt: TGTGCCAGTACCTATTTCCACGAGCAGTACTTC
CDR3aa: CASTYFHEQYF
v_gene: TRBV28
j_gene: TRBJ2-7
d_gene: .
abundance: few

CDR3nt: TGTGCCAGCAGTGAAGCCTTCGGAGGTGGGGGCGGCTCCTACGAGCAGTACTTC
CDR3aa: CASSEAFGGGGGSYEQYF
v_gene: TRBV2
j_gene: TRBJ2-7
d_gene: .
abundance: .

CDR3nt: TGTGCCAGCAGCTCAGGGGGTGATGGCTACACCTTC
CDR3aa: CASSSGGDGYTF
v_gene: TRBV7-9
j_gene: TRBJ1-2
d_gene: TRBD1
abundance: many

CDR3nt: TGTGCCAGCAGCTTGGACAGTGTCGATGAAAAACTGTTTTTT
CDR3aa: CASSLDSVDEKLFF
v_gene: TRBV11-2
j_gene: TRBJ1-4
d_gene: .
abundance: .

CDR3nt: TGTGCCAGCAGCTTTAAGGCCTATAATTCACCCCTCCACTTT
CDR3aa: CASSFKAYNSPLHF
v_gene: TRBV7-2
j_gene: TRBJ1-6
d_gene: .
abundance: .

CDR3nt: TGCAGCGTTGGTTTATGGACAGATGATGAGCAGTACTTC
CDR3aa: CSVGLWTDDEQYF
v_gene: TRBV29-1
j_gene: TRBJ2-5
d_gene: .
abundance: .

CDR3nt: TGTGCCAGCAGTTACGGTGAAGGCGAGCAGTACTTC
CDR3aa: CASSYGEGEQYF
v_gene: TRBV6-2/TRBV6-3
j_gene: TRBJ2-7
d_gene: .
abundance: .

CDR3nt: TGTGCCAGCAGCTTAATATATGCGAACACTGAAGCTTTCTTT
CDR3aa: CASSLIYANTEAFF
v_gene: TRBV7-2
j_gene: TRBJ1-1
d_gene: .
abundance: .

CDR3nt: TGTGCCAGCAGCAGCAGGGTGTCCGTCTCCGGGGAGCTGTTTTTT
CDR3aa: CASSSRVSVSGELFF
v_gene: TRBV7-9
j_gene: TRBJ2-2
d_gene: .
abundance: .

CDR3nt: TGCAGTGCTATTCGACAGGGAAGTATGGGGTACTTC
CDR3aa: CSAIRQGSMGYF
v_gene: TRBV20-1
j_gene: TRBJ2-7
d_gene: TRBD1
abundance: few

CDR3nt: TGTGCCAGCAGTCAAGAAGTTTCCCGGGCTGAAGCTTTCTTT
CDR3aa: CASSQEVSRAEAFF
v_gene: TRBV4-2
j_gene: TRBJ1-1
d_gene: .
abundance: .

CDR3nt: TGCGCCAGCAGTTACCCCAACAGGGGTGAGCATGAGCAGTTCTTC
CDR3aa: CASSYPNRGEHEQFF
v_gene: TRBV6-5
j_gene: TRBJ2-1
d_gene: TRBD1
abundance: few

CDR3nt: TGTGCCACCAGCAGAGTAATGTCCCGAGGGCCCGCGGGCTATGGCTACACCTTC
CDR3aa: CATSRVMSRGPAGYGYTF
v_gene: TRBV15
j_gene: TRBJ1-2
d_gene: .
abundance: few

CDR3nt: TGTGCCACCAGTGAGCAGACGGGTTACAATGAGCAGTTCTTC
CDR3aa: CATSEQTGYNEQFF
v_gene: TRBV24-1
j_gene: TRBJ2-1
d_gene: .
abundance: .

CDR3nt: TGCGCCAGCAGCCCCGAACCAGGGCGAGAATATCAGCCCCAGCATTTT
CDR3aa: CASSPEPGREYQPQHF
v_gene: TRBV5-1
j_gene: TRBJ1-5
d_gene: .
abundance: .

CDR3nt: TGTGCCAGCAGTTACTTGGGCGGGGGTCCGTACAATGAGCAGTTCTTC
CDR3aa: CASSYLGGGPYNEQFF
v_gene: TRBV6-2/TRBV6-3
j_gene: TRBJ2-1
d_gene: TRBD2
abundance: few

CDR3nt: TGTGCCAGCAGTTTCGGGACTCTGTCAGAGACCCAGTACTTC
CDR3aa: CASSFGTLSETQYF
v_gene: TRBV12-3/TRBV12-4
j_gene: TRBJ2-5
d_gene: .
abundance: once

CDR3nt: TGCGCCAGCAGCCACACGGGACAGCTGTATAATTCACCCCTCCACTTT
CDR3aa: CASSHTGQLYNSPLHF
v_gene: TRBV5-1
j_gene: TRBJ1-6
d_gene: TRBD1
abundance: .

CDR3nt: TGTGCCAGCAGCCGATCCGGGACAGCCAAAGAGACCCAGTACTTC
CDR3aa: CASSRSGTAKETQYF
v_gene: TRBV7-8
j_gene: TRBJ2-5
d_gene: TRBD1
abundance: .

CDR3nt: TGTGCCAGCAGCCAAACCGGGACAGGGTTTAATGGCTACACCTTC
CDR3aa: CASSQTGTGFNGYTF
v_gene: TRBV7-3
j_gene: TRBJ1-2
d_gene: TRBD1
abundance: .

CDR3nt: TGCGCCAGCAGCTTTGGCGGGGGTCCGGATCAGCCCCAGCATTTT
CDR3aa: CASSFGGGPDQPQHF
v_gene: TRBV5-1
j_gene: TRBJ1-5
d_gene: .
abundance: once